These 8 T cell receptor beta chains were all obtained from the same sample, sequenced in a study of blood T cell repertoires in COVID-19. Profiling relied on immunoSEQ multiplex PCR, and the TCRdb table lists in-frame clones only, not all of them. The profile shows under 200,000 clones, 70% to 85% of them singletons. What was sequenced was peripheral blood. These receptors all stem from a woman aged 80 or over with acute or convalescent COVID-19.

The V and J genes are TRBV5-1 and TRBJ1-4; TRBD1 agrees at 7 bases. This CDR3 is built from 17 residues. Per the germline V gene, CDR1 is SGHRS and CDR2 is YFSETQ. Trimming took 4 bases from V and 1 from J; bases not matched to a gene: 10. CDR3 sequence reads: CASSARQGYQTNEKLFF. The CDR3, as DNA: TGCGCCAGCAGCGCCAGACAGGGATACCAAACTAATGAAAAACTGTTTTTT.

The V call is TRBV3-1 (or the pseudogene TRBV3-2), the J call TRBJ2-1; unclear D gene. The CDR3 length is 15 residues. CDR1 and CDR2 from the germline V gene are LGHDT and YNNKEL (reference sequence). Trimming shortened V by 4 bases and J by 0 bases, and 10 bases separated the two germline ends. The CDR3 is CASSPRLYSYNEQFF. In DNA form, the CDR3 reads TGTGCCAGCAGCCCCCGACTCTACTCCTACAATGAGCAGTTCTTC.

A note on this clone: A junction boundary mismatches the germline segment, possibly from a read error. CDR3 nucleotides: TGTGCCAGCAGGTTAGGGAGACTAGCGGATGATGAGCAGTTCTTC. This sequence encodes CASRLGRLADDEQFF. This chain joins TRBV11-1 and TRBJ2-1, with TRBD2 matching over 9 bases. The CDR3 is made up of 15 amino acids. CDR1 and CDR2 from the germline V gene are SGHAT and FQDESV (reference sequence). The variable domain in full, with the rest retrieved from reference TRBV11-1 and TRBJ2-1, is EAEVAQSPRYKITEKSQAVAFWCDPISGHATLYWYRQILGQGPELLVQFQDESVVDDSQLPKDRFSAERLKGVDSTLKIQPAELGDSAMYLCASRLGRLADDEQFFGPGTRLTVL.

V gene TRBV5-6 combines with J gene TRBJ1-1, with D uncertain. V lost 4 bases and J 0 bases, leaving 13 bases between the germline ends. Per germline, CDR1 SGHDT and CDR2 YYEEEE. The CDR3 consists of 15 residues. The CDR3 nucleotides are TGTGCCAGCAGCCTGAGGCGGCCATTGAACACTGAAGCTTTCTTT. Encoded protein: CASSLRRPLNTEAFF.

This sequence joins TRBV5-1 and TRBJ2-7, with TRBD2 matching 9 bases. The CDR3 length is 15 residues. Looked up from germline, CDR1 is SGHRS and CDR2 is YFSETQ. Trimming at V came to 3 bases and at J to 6 bases, leaving 10 bases not matched to a gene. The CDR3 region is CASSWSAGGPREQYF. The CDR3 region has the DNA TGCGCCAGCAGCTGGAGTGCGGGGGGGCCCCGCGAGCAGTACTTC.

V and J are TRBV24-1 and TRBJ2-1; 11 bases are shared with TRBD2. V trimming: 5 bases; J trimming: 7 bases; junction bases outside the gene matches: 9. The germline CDR1 and CDR2 sequences are KGHDR and SFDVKD. The CDR3 sequence is 16 residues long. CDR3: CATSGVAGGQMNEQFF. In DNA, the CDR3 is TGTGCCACCAGTGGGGTAGCGGGGGGGCAGATGAATGAGCAGTTCTTC.

This clone appeared a few times. DNA for the CDR3: TGTGCCTGGAGTGTAAGCGGGGTTAGCGGGGTTCCCTACGAGCAGTACTTC. Its protein product is CAWSVSGVSGVPYEQYF. The rearrangement links TRBV30 to TRBJ2-7; 8 positions match TRBD2. Germline values: CDR1 GTSNPN, CDR2 SVGIG (reference sequence). This CDR3 contains 17 residues. With V trimmed by 0 bases and J by 2 bases, 12 bases remained unmatched. Full variable domain (outside the CDR3, taken from reference TRBV30 and TRBJ2-7): SQTIHQWPATLVQPVGSPLSLECTVEGTSNPNLYWYRQAAGRGLQLLFYSVGIGQISSEVPQNLSASRPQDRQFILSSKKLLLSDSGFYLCAWSVSGVSGVPYEQYFGPGTRLTVT.

The chain links TRBV5-1 to TRBJ1-2, with D possibly matching TRBD1 (5 bases). CDR1 and CDR2 (germline): SGHRS, YFSETQ. The CDR3 extends over 14 amino acids. The ends were cut back, 4 bases at V and 6 bases at J, with 16 bases in the middle. CDR3 nucleotide sequence: TGCGCCAGCAGCCCTCGGGGGGAAAGCCATGGCTACACCTTC. This gives the protein CASSPRGESHGYTF.